This passage covers 12 T cell receptor beta chains from one sample sequenced in a study of shared clonotypes between healthy human individuals. Generated by immunoSEQ multiplex PCR, the TCRdb table keeps only in-frame clones and is missing some. The data hold some 1,400,000 clones, with roughly 96% observed a single time. Sequencing was carried out using naive CD4+ T cells sorted from blood. This sample's subset: CD45RA+ positively selected. The receptors originated from a man aged 30 to 39 in good health.

V usage is TRBV21-1 and J usage is TRBJ2-3; the tabulated D call, TRBD1, remains unverified against the DNA. TRBV21-1 is a documented pseudogene. The CDR3 runs 16 residues. CDR3 amino acids: CARGQGNPDGTDTQYF. The CDR3 DNA is TGTGCCAGGGGACAGGGGAATCCTGATGGCACAGATACGCAGTATTTT.

V is TRBV7-2 and J is TRBJ2-5, with 14 nucleotides matching TRBD2. The V and J ends lost 2 bases and 2 bases, in that order; junction bases with no gene match: 7. The CDR3 length is 18 residues. The germline V gene encodes CDR1 SGHTA and CDR2 FQGNSA. CDR3 sequence (DNA): TGTGCCAGCAGCTTACTGACTAGCGGGAGGGCATCACAAGAGACCCAGTACTTC. Residues: CASSLLTSGRASQETQYF.

The chain has TRBV5-1 and TRBJ1-2, with 7 nucleotides matching TRBD1. The CDR3 loop spans 16 amino acids. The V segment lost 2 bases and the J segment 8 bases; nucleotides outside the gene matches: 15. CDR1 SGHRS and CDR2 YFSETQ come from the germline V gene. Here the CDR3 DNA reads TGCGCCAGCAGCTTAGGGCCGGAGGGGGCCTATGAAGGCTACACCTTC. It codes for CASSLGPEGAYEGYTF.

CDR3 bases: TGTGCCAGCAGCAAGCGACAGCCCGAACTATGGACAGATACGCAGTATTTT. It translates to CASSKRQPELWTDTQYF. V usage is TRBV7-8 and J usage is TRBJ2-3; D might be TRBD1 (5 bases). Trimming removed 5 bases at V and 3 bases at J, with 21 bases between. The CDR3 is 17 amino acids. Germline V lookup: CDR1 SGHVS, CDR2 FQNEAQ.

The chain has TRBV2 and TRBJ2-5; TRBD2 might be the D (7 bases). The CDR3 consists of 15 residues. V lost 2 bases and J 4 bases, leaving 14 bases between the germline ends. CDR1 is SNHLY, CDR2 FYNNEI, per germline. CDR3 nucleotide sequence: TGTGCCAGCAGTGAAATTGGGGGGGCTGGAGAGACCCAGTACTTC. This gives the protein CASSEIGGAGETQYF.

The rearrangement joins TRBV6-1 to TRBJ2-1; D may be TRBD1 or TRBD2 (5 bases each). The germline V gene has CDR1 MNHNS and CDR2 SASEGT. V was pared by 4 bases and J by 0 bases, with 13 bases between. The CDR3 contains 16 residues. DNA of the CDR3: TGTGCCAGCAGTGGAAGGGACGCAAGCTCCTACAATGAGCAGTTCTTC. Protein: CASSGRDASSYNEQFF.

This chain uses TRBV7-9 with TRBJ2-4, with D possibly called TRBD1 or TRBD2 (5 bases each). The CDR3 sequence is 14 residues long. CDR1 is SEHNR, CDR2 FQNEAQ, per germline (reference sequence). V was shortened by 1 base and J by 4 bases, with 8 bases between the two germline ends. The CDR3 DNA reads as TGTGCCAGCAGCTTAGGCGAGGGGAAAAACATTCAGTACTTC. Encoded protein: CASSLGEGKNIQYF. Combining the CDR3 with reference TRBV7-9 and TRBJ2-4 gives the whole variable domain DTGVSQNPRHKITKRGQNVTFRCDPISEHNRLYWYRQTLGQGPEFLTYFQNEAQLEKSRLLSDRFSAERPKGSFSTLEIQRTEQGDSAMYLCASSLGEGKNIQYFGAGTRLSVL.

The chain links TRBV15 to TRBJ1-1, with 8 bases lining up with TRBD1. J gave up 7 bases and V 3 bases, and 10 bases lay outside the gene matches. The germline CDR1 and CDR2 sequences are LNHNV and YYDKDF (reference sequence). This CDR3 region has 15 residues. CDR3 sequence (DNA): TGTGCCACCAGCAGCATCAAGGACAGGGACGGTGAAGCTTTCTTT. It translates to CATSSIKDRDGEAFF.

V is TRBV5-1 and J is TRBJ2-7; 14 nucleotides align to TRBD2. This CDR3 region has 16 residues. Germline CDR1 is SGHRS and CDR2 is YFSETQ. V dropped 0 bases and J dropped 6; count of bases not matched to a gene: 5. The CDR3 is CASSLAGLAGVSEQYF. The CDR3 DNA sequence: TGCGCCAGCAGCTTGGCGGGACTAGCGGGAGTATCCGAGCAGTACTTC.

This chain joins TRBV21-1 and TRBJ1-1. TRBV21-1 is marked as a pseudogene. CDR3 length: 14 amino acids. The CDR3 here is CASSTCRRGTEAFF. In nucleotides, the CDR3 is TGTGCCAGCAGCACATGTCGCCGGGGCACTGAAGCTTTCTTT.

On this clone: Other DNA sequences within the sample encode an identical CDR3. The chain has TRBV5-4 and TRBJ2-7, with 10 bases identical to TRBD2. This CDR3 has 15 amino acids. CDR1 is SGHNT, CDR2 YYREEE, per germline (reference sequence). V lost 0 bases to trimming and J lost 4 bases; unmatched junction nucleotides: 4. In DNA, the CDR3 is TGTGCCAGCAGCTTGGGAGCGGGAGGGTCGTACGAGCAGTACTTC. Translation: CASSLGAGGSYEQYF.

The J gene is TRBJ2-5, the V gene TRBV7-8; no clear D. The V gene's germline CDR1 is SGHVS and CDR2 FQNEAQ. The CDR3 runs to 13 residues. The V and J ends lost 1 base and 7 bases respectively, with 10 bases between them. In DNA form, the CDR3 reads TGTGCCAGCAGCTTAGTTGTGCCAGGGACCCAGTACTTC. Protein product: CASSLVVPGTQYF.